These T cell receptor beta chains were read from a single sample in a study of naive and memory T cell subsets. Using its own MiXCR run on the UMI-ligation and nested PCR reads, TCRdb lists one record per CDR3 protein. The table lists about 150,000 distinct CDR3 sequences, approximately 24% of them singletons, with 0.11% in the top ten. Sequenced: naive CD4+ T cells from blood. The receptors derive from a human donor in good health. The CDR3 runs from the conserved cysteine through the conserved F or W. A D gene is named only where the DNA matches it firmly. Clone size is given for some rows only: seen once, a few or many times, or a class if the clone is expanded.

>TRBV27|many|TRBJ2-5|15|TRBD2
TGTGCCAGCAGTCCATTTTGGGCGGGAGTACAGACCCAGTACTTC
CASSPFWAGVQTQYF
>TRBV29-1|NA|TRBJ1-3|13|NA
TGCAGCGTTGCAGGGGCCTCTGGAAACACCATATATTTT
CSVAGASGNTIYF
>TRBV5-1|NA|TRBJ2-5|17|TRBD2
TGCGCCAGCAGCCCGGTTCTAGCGGGCCTACCGCAAGAGACCCAGTACTTC
CASSPVLAGLPQETQYF
>TRBV28|few|TRBJ2-3|15|TRBD2
TGTGCCAGCAGTTTAACAGCGGGAGGCCTAGATACGCAGTATTTT
CASSLTAGGLDTQYF
>TRBV6-6|NA|TRBJ2-4|17|NA
TGTGCCAGCAGTTACTTTCCTTCGGCCCTAGCCAAAAACATTCAGTACTTC
CASSYFPSALAKNIQYF
>TRBV7-2|NA|TRBJ2-3|13|NA
TGTGCCAGCAGCCGGACCTGGGAAGATACGCAGTATTTT
CASSRTWEDTQYF
>TRBV7-2|many|TRBJ2-7|15|NA
TGTGCCAGCAGCTTAAGAACAGGACGGCTCTACGAGCAGTACTTC
CASSLRTGRLYEQYF
>TRBV7-2|many|TRBJ2-3|15|NA
TGTGCCAGCAGCTTAGTAGGCTCTAGCACAGATACGCAGTATTTT
CASSLVGSSTDTQYF
>TRBV7-6|NA|TRBJ2-7|14|TRBD2
TGTGCCAGCAGCTTAGCTAGCGGGAGGCTCGAGCAGTACTTC
CASSLASGRLEQYF
>TRBV6-5|NA|TRBJ2-6|15|NA
TGTGCCAGCAGTTACGGGCGGGCTGGGGCCAACGTCCTGACTTTC
CASSYGRAGANVLTF
>TRBV3-1|few|TRBJ2-7|11|NA
TGTGCCAGCAGCTACAGCGAAGAGCAGTACTTC
CASSYSEEQYF
>TRBV6-2/TRBV6-3|NA|TRBJ1-5|16|TRBD1
TGTGCCAGCAGCCCCTCCGGCGGGACAGGAGGGCAGCCCCAGCATTTT
CASSPSGGTGGQPQHF
>TRBV2|few|TRBJ2-3|13|NA
TGTGCCAGCAGTCCCCTCGGGGCAGATACGCAGTATTTT
CASSPLGADTQYF
>TRBV6-1|many|TRBJ2-7|15|NA
TGTGCCAGCAGTGCCCGCCTTCCGAACCCCTACGAGCAGTACTTC
CASSARLPNPYEQYF
>TRBV29-1|few|TRBJ2-7|13|TRBD1
TGCAGCCCAAGGACAGGGGGTTTTGACGAGCAGTACTTC
CSPRTGGFDEQYF
>TRBV29-1|few|TRBJ1-5|12|NA
TGCAGCGTTGAATCTGGGGATCAGCCCCAGCATTTT
CSVESGDQPQHF
>TRBV20-1|NA|TRBJ2-7|12|NA
TGCAGTGCTACCGGGAGAACCTACGAGCAGTACTTC
CSATGRTYEQYF
>TRBV5-1|NA|TRBJ2-3|16|TRBD2
TGCGCCAGCAGCTTGCGCGGGAGGACGACCCCCGATACGCAGTATTTT
CASSLRGRTTPDTQYF
>TRBV5-4|NA|TRBJ1-4|12|NA
TGTGCCAGCAGCTTGTCAAACGGAAAACTGTTTTTT
CASSLSNGKLFF
>TRBV4-3|NA|TRBJ1-1|14|NA
TGCGCCAGCAGCCAAGGGAAGCTGATGACTGAAGCTTTCTTT
CASSQGKLMTEAFF
>TRBV9|few|TRBJ2-2|15|NA
TGTGCCAGCAGCGTAACCGGCCTGAACACCGGGGAGCTGTTTTTT
CASSVTGLNTGELFF
>TRBV28|NA|TRBJ1-3|13|NA
TGTGCCATCAGCAGAGTCTCTGGAAACACCATATATTTT
CAISRVSGNTIYF
>TRBV29-1|NA|TRBJ2-1|15|TRBD2
TGCAGCTCCTGGTGGGGCGGGAGTAACTACAATGAGCAGTTCTTC
CSSWWGGSNYNEQFF
>TRBV12-3/TRBV12-4|few|TRBJ2-7|13|NA
TGTGCCAGCAGTCTAACAGGGTCCGCCGAGCAGTACTTC
CASSLTGSAEQYF
>TRBV24-1|many|TRBJ2-1|15|NA
TGTGCCACCAGTGCTACTTCTAACTCCTACAATGAGCAGTTCTTC
CATSATSNSYNEQFF
>TRBV5-1|NA|TRBJ2-1|12|NA
TGCGCCAGCAGCTTTGGGATGATCGAGCAGTTCTTC
CASSFGMIEQFF
>TRBV5-1|many|TRBJ2-7|14|TRBD1
TGCGCCAGCAGCCATAACCGGGACAGGGCCGAGCAGTACTTC
CASSHNRDRAEQYF
>TRBV18|few|TRBJ2-3|15|TRBD1
TGTGCCAGCTCACTTAACCGGGACAGGACAGATACGCAGTATTTT
CASSLNRDRTDTQYF
>TRBV5-5|few|TRBJ2-2|16|NA
TGTGCCAGCAGCCAGACGCCTCACAGGGACCCCGGGGAGCTGTTTTTT
CASSQTPHRDPGELFF
>TRBV28|few|TRBJ2-5|10|NA
TGTGCCAGCCAGCAAGAGACCCAGTACTTC
CASQQETQYF
>TRBV5-1|few|TRBJ2-1|16|TRBD2
TGCGCCAGCAGCCGGACCGGGACTAGCGGGAGTGATGAGCAGTTCTTC
CASSRTGTSGSDEQFF
>TRBV20-1|few|TRBJ2-7|17|TRBD1
TGCAGTGCTAGGCCTATACCCAGACAGGGGCCTACCTACGAGCAGTACTTC
CSARPIPRQGPTYEQYF
>TRBV5-1|few|TRBJ2-3|13|NA
TGCGCCAGCAGCTGGACGAGCACAGATACGCAGTATTTT
CASSWTSTDTQYF
>TRBV29-1|NA|TRBJ1-2|14|TRBD1
TGCAGCGTGATAGGACAGGGGGAGTTGTATGGCTACACCTTC
CSVIGQGELYGYTF
>TRBV29-1|NA|TRBJ2-3|14|TRBD2
TGCAGCGTCCAGACTAGCGGGAGTTTGGATACGCAGTATTTT
CSVQTSGSLDTQYF
>TRBV6-2/TRBV6-3|NA|TRBJ2-1|14|TRBD2
TGTGCCAGCAGACCTAGCGGGAACTACAATGAGCAGTTCTTC
CASRPSGNYNEQFF
>TRBV19|few|TRBJ1-5|16|NA
TGTGCCAGTAGTATCAGGACCAGGGGAGGAAATCAGCCCCAGCATTTT
CASSIRTRGGNQPQHF
>TRBV6-2/TRBV6-3|many|TRBJ2-2|19|TRBD1
TGTGCCAGCAGTTACCCGAGTTTAGGACAGGGGACGAACACCGGGGAGCTGTTTTTT
CASSYPSLGQGTNTGELFF
>TRBV12-3/TRBV12-4|many|TRBJ2-2|16|TRBD1
TGTGCCAGCAGTCCAAGGACAGGAGGAGACACCGGGGAGCTGTTTTTT
CASSPRTGGDTGELFF
>TRBV5-1|NA|TRBJ2-5|14|NA
TGCGCCAGCAGCTTGGCGTTAGCGCAAGAGACCCAGTACTTC
CASSLALAQETQYF
>TRBV27|few|TRBJ2-7|15|NA
TGTGCCAGCAGTTTTACTCCGGCTAATTCCTACGAGCAGTACTTC
CASSFTPANSYEQYF
>TRBV2|NA|TRBJ2-5|13|NA
TGTGCCAGCAGTGAGGAACAGGGACAGACCCAGTACTTC
CASSEEQGQTQYF